This T cell receptor (beta chain) was sequenced for a study of T cells in Graves' hyperthyroidism and ophthalmopathy. The wider study: Sampling of peripheral blood happened at initial diagnosis, prior to any treatment. Whole-study findings and limits: Most clonotypes expanded in the thyroid (above 0.001) were also present in blood.

Amplification targeted TCR beta CDR3 regions from RNA transcripts. The HTBI primer set drove a first-round RT-PCR of the TCR CDR3. TCRdb re-analysed the multiplex PCR reads in MiXCR, keeping a single row per CDR3 protein. The sample lists about 740,000 distinct CDR3 sequences, 14% occurring once. At least ten counts were recorded for this clonotype. Antigen: not known. The sequenced sample was blood. The TCR originated in a woman between 18 and 30 years old with Graves' hyperthyroidism.

The CDR3 protein is CASTYGGAEAFF. The CDR3 region has the DNA TGTGCCAGCACATACGGGGGGGCTGAAGCTTTCTTT. The chain is built from TRBV28 and TRBJ1-1, with a tentative D call TRBD1 (5 bases). The CDR3 contains 12 residues. The V gene lost 7 bases and the J gene lost 6 bases, with 12 bases spanning the gap. From germline, CDR1 is MDHEN and CDR2 SYDVKM.